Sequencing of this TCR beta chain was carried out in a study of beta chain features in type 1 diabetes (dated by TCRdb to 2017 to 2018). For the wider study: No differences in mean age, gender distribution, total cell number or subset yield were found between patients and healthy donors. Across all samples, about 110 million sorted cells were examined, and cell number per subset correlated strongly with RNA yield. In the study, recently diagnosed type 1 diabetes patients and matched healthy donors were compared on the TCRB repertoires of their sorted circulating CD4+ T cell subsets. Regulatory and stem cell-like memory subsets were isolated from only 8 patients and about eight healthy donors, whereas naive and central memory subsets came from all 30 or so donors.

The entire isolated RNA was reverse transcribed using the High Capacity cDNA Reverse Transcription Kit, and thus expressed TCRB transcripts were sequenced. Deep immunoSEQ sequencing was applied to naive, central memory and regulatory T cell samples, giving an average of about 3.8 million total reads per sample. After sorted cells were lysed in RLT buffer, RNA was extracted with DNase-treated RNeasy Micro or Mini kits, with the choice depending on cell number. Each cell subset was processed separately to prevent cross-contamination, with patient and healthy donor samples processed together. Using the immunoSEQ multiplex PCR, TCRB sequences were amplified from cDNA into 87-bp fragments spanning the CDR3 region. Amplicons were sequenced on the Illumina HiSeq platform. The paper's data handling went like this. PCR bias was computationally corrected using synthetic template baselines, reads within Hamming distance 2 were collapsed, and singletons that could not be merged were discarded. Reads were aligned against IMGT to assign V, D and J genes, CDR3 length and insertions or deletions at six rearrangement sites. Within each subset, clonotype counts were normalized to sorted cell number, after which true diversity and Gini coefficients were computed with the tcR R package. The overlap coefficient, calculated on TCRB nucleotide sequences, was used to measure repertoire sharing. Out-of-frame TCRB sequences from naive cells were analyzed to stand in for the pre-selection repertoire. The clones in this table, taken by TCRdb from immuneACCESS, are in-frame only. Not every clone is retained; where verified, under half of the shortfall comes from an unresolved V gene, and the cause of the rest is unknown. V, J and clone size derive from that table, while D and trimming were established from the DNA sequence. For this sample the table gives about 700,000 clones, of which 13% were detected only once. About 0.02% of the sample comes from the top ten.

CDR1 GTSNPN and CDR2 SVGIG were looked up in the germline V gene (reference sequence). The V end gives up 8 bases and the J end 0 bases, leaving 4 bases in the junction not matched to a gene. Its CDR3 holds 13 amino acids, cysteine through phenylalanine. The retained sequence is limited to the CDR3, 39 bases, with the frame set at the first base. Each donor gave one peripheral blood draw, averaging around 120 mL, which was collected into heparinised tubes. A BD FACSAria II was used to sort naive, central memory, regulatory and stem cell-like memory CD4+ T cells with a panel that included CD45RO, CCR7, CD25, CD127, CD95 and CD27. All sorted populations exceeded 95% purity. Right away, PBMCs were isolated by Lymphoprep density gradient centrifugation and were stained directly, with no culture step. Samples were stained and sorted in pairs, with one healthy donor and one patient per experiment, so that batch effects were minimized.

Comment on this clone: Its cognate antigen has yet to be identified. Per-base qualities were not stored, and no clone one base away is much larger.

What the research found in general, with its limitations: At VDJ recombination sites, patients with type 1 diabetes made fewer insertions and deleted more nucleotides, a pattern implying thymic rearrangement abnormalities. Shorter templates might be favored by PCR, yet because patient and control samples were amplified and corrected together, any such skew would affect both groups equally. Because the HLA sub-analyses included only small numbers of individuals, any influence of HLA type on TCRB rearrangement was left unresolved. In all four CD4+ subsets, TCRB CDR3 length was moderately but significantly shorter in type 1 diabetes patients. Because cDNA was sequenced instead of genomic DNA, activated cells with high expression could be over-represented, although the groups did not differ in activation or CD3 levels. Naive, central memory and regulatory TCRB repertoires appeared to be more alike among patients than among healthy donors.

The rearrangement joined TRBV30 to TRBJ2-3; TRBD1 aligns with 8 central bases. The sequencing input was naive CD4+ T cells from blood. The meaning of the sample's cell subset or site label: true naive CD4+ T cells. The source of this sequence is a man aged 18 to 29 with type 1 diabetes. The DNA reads TGTGCCAGGACAGGGAAGAGCACAGATACGCAGTATTTT. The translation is CARTGKSTDTQYF.